A single sample is the source of the 24 T cell receptor delta chains below, sequenced in a study of gamma-delta chains in newborns, infants, children. TCRdb reapplied CATT to the reads. Of over 12,000 delta-chain clones listed, 7.3% are singletons. The sample comprised blood. These receptors were obtained from a child who was a newborn, infant or young child, either healthy, febrile or measles-vaccinated (not recorded which).

A note on this clone: Compared with germline, one end of the junction differs, possibly owing to a read error. Other DNA sequences in this sample translate to the same CDR3. V and J are TRDV2 and TRDJ3, with 12 nucleotides matching TRDD3. Germline V gene lookup returns CDR1 GEAIGNYY and CDR2 EKD. CDR3 size: 20 residues. DNA of the CDR3: TGTGCCTGTGACACCGTACTGGGGGATACAGTCTCCTGGGACACCCGCCAGATGTTTTTC. Protein product: CACDTVLGDTVSWDTRQMFF.

This clone has only a few counts. V gene TRDV2 combines with J gene TRDJ3, with 10 bases fitting TRDD3. The junction had 8 bases not matched to a gene; V was cut back by 1 base and J by 3 bases. The CDR3 length is 19 residues. CDR1 is GEAIGNYY, CDR2 EKD, per germline. The CDR3 sequence: CACDTLEGDTGWDTRQMFF. The CDR3 DNA reads as TGTGCCTGTGACACACTGGAGGGGGATACGGGCTGGGACACCCGACAGATGTTTTTC.

Comments on this clone: A much larger clone sits a single nucleotide away, making a read error possible. The chain couples TRDV2 to TRDJ2; maybe TRDD3 (6 bases). CDR1 and CDR2 (germline): GEAIGNYY, EKD. The CDR3 is 15 residues long. The CDR3 protein is CACDTVGMGTAHLFF. CDR3 bases: TGTGCCTGTGACACCGTGGGGATGGGGACAGCACACCTCTTCTTT.

There are a few counts of this clone. The chain employs TRDV2 and TRDJ1, with TRDD3 matching 13 bases. The CDR3 totals 17 residues. V shed 2 bases, J shed 2 bases, and the junction held 7 bases outside the gene matches. Germline CDR1 GEAIGNYY, CDR2 EKD. CDR3 coding DNA: TGTGCCTGTGACATACTGGGGGATACGCGGGAAACCGATAAACTCATCTTT. As protein: CACDILGDTRETDKLIF.

This clone appeared many times. DNA for the CDR3: TGTGCCTGTGACACCGTGGCTTCTGGGGGATACGCATCCTGGGACACCCGACAGATGTTTTTC. Residues: CACDTVASGGYASWDTRQMFF. This chain uses TRDV2 with TRDJ3; 12 nucleotides agree with TRDD3. The CDR3 covers 21 residues. Trimming removed 0 bases from V and 1 base from J; junction bases left unmatched: 9. Germline V CDR1 and CDR2: GEAIGNYY, EKD.

This clone has just a few counts. TCRdb pairs this DNA with a much larger clone's protein that differs at residue 8, likely a read error; the protein shown was translated from the DNA. The chain has TRDV2 and TRDJ1; TRDD3 aligns across 10 bases. The germline CDR1 and CDR2 sequences are GEAIGNYY and EKD. V trimming: 3 bases; J trimming: 1 base; junction bases outside the gene matches: 4. The CDR3 loop spans 15 amino acids. CDR3 coding DNA: TGTGCCTGTGACTACTGGGGGATGCGCACCGATAAACTCATCTTT. Encoded protein: CACDYWGMRTDKLIF.

The chain couples TRDV1 to TRDJ1, with D tentatively TRDD3 (10 bases). The V gene lost 4 bases and the J gene lost 0 bases, with 21 bases spanning the gap. Germline-derived CDR1 and CDR2 are TSWWSYY and QGS. The CDR3 has 18 residues. CDR3 DNA sequence: TGTGCTCTTGGGGTCCCCCTTCCTACTGGGGGATACACCGATAAACTCATCTTT. It yields the protein CALGVPLPTGGYTDKLIF.

As for this clone: The same CDR3 can be traced to other DNA sequences in this sample. CDR3 sequence (DNA): TGTGCCTGTGACACCGCAGGGACCAGCTCCTGGGACACCCGACAGATGTTTTTC. Its translation is CACDTAGTSSWDTRQMFF. The chain combines TRDV2 with TRDJ3; no clear D gene. Germline assignment: CDR1 GEAIGNYY and CDR2 EKD. Deletions cut 0 bases from V and 0 bases from J, with 11 bases between. This CDR3 region has 18 residues.

This clone occurred a few times. A read error may produce the germline difference seen at one junction end. The chain employs TRDV2 and TRDJ3, with D possibly TRDD3 on 5 matching bases. The CDR3 runs 20 residues. Germline values: CDR1 GEAIGNYY, CDR2 EKD. The CDR3 DNA is TGTGCCTGTGACACCGTGTTCGGGGGCCGTAGCTCCTGGGACACCCGACAGATGTTCTTC. Its protein is CACDTVFGGRSSWDTRQMFF.

There are a few counts of this clone. A read error may explain this, as a much larger clone is one base away. The rearrangement uses TRDV2 and TRDJ3; 7 bases line up with TRDD3. The CDR3 runs to 18 residues. CDR1 is GEAIGNYY and CDR2 is EKD in the germline V gene. The CDR3 region has the DNA TGTGCCCGTGACACCTGGGGGCCCAGCTCCTGGGACACCCGACAGATGTTTTTC. Its protein is CARDTWGPSSWDTRQMFF.

Concerning this clone itself: This specimen includes other DNA sequences encoding the same CDR3. The chain links TRDV2 to TRDJ2, with 7 positions matching TRDD3. Germline V CDR1 and CDR2: GEAIGNYY, EKD. The CDR3 spans 16 residues. The trim removed 0 bases at V and 1 base at J, leaving 4 bases unmatched. The DNA of the CDR3 is TGTGCCTGTGACACCGTAGGGGGATTTTTGACAGCACAACTCTTCTTT. This codes for CACDTVGGFLTAQLFF.

By share, this clone counts as medium-sized (0.01 to 0.1%). A read error is the likely source, as a far larger clone sits one nucleotide away. Other DNA sequences of this sample code for an identical CDR3. The chain has TRDV2 and TRDJ1; 8 bases map to TRDD3. Looked up from germline, CDR1 is GEAIGNYY and CDR2 is EKD. This CDR3 region has 14 residues. Trimming took 2 bases from V and 1 from J; bases not matched to a gene: 2. Here the CDR3 reads CACDILGATDKLIF. CDR3 in DNA: TGTGCCTGTGACATACTGGGGGCCACCGATAAACTCATCTTT.

The CDR3 here is CACDTVWGIPSSWDTRQMFF. CDR3 coding DNA: TGTGCCTGTGACACCGTCTGGGGGATACCCAGCTCCTGGGACACCCGACAGATGTTTTTC. The chain links TRDV2 to TRDJ3, with 11 bases identical to TRDD3. V lost 0 bases, J lost 0 bases, and 6 bases stayed unmatched. This CDR3 is built from 20 residues. Germline assignment: CDR1 GEAIGNYY and CDR2 EKD.

This clone came up a few times. V and J are TRDV2 and TRDJ3; 11 positions agree with TRDD3. Trimming removed 4 bases from V and 0 bases from J; junction bases left unmatched: 10. The germline V gene has CDR1 GEAIGNYY and CDR2 EKD. The CDR3 covers 20 residues. DNA of the CDR3: TGTGCCTGTGATACTGGGGGATATCGCCTTAGCTCCTGGGACACCCGACAGATGTTTTTC. Its translation is CACDTGGYRLSSWDTRQMFF.

By share, this clone counts as large. Within the sample, other DNA sequences also encode this same CDR3. V and J are TRDV2 and TRDJ3; TRDD3 aligns across 9 bases. Germline V lookup: CDR1 GEAIGNYY, CDR2 EKD. Trimming took 0 bases from V and 0 from J; bases not matched to a gene: 2. This CDR3 region has 18 residues. The CDR3 reads CACDTVGDSSWDTRQMFF. CDR3 in DNA: TGTGCCTGTGACACCGTGGGGGATAGCTCCTGGGACACCCGACAGATGTTTTTC.

Worth noting for this clone: TCRdb's protein for this DNA is that of a much larger clone and differs from the translation at residue 8, likely a read error; the protein shown is the DNA translation. Other DNA sequences within the sample encode an identical CDR3. V is TRDV2 and J is TRDJ2; 8 nucleotides line up with TRDD3. The CDR3 is made up of 16 amino acids. The germline V gene has CDR1 GEAIGNYY and CDR2 EKD. Trimming removed 2 bases from V and 0 bases from J; junction bases left unmatched: 4. In nucleotides, the CDR3 is TGTGCCTGTGACATACTGGGGGCAGCTTTGACAGCACAACTCTTCTTT. It is translated as CACDILGAALTAQLFF.

The rearrangement links TRDV2 to TRDJ1; 8 nucleotides line up with TRDD3. V lost 2 bases and J lost 0; bases outside the gene matches: 4. The CDR3 runs 15 residues. Germline CDR1 GEAIGNYY, CDR2 EKD. The CDR3 bases are TGTGCCTGTGACAAACTGGGGGCCCACACCGATAAACTCATCTTT. The encoded protein is CACDKLGAHTDKLIF.

At least ten counts were recorded for this clone. A far more abundant clone sits one base away, making this likely a read error. This CDR3 reads CACDTVLGDTWDTQQMFF. CDR3 bases: TGTGCCTGTGACACCGTACTGGGGGATACCTGGGACACCCAACAGATGTTTTTC. V gene TRDV2 combines with J gene TRDJ3, with 12 bases fitting TRDD3. Germline CDR1 and CDR2: GEAIGNYY and EKD. The CDR3 runs to 18 residues.

As to this clone: This may be a read error, as it is one base from a much larger clone. Other DNA sequences in the same sample also yield this CDR3. V gene TRDV2 combines with J gene TRDJ3, with D possibly TRDD3 on 5 matching bases. CDR1 GEAIGNYY and CDR2 EKD come from the germline V gene. This CDR3 comprises 20 residues. The CDR3 sequence: CACDTVAGDLSSWDTRQMFF. The CDR3 DNA reads as TGTGCCTGTGACACCGTAGCAGGGGACCTGAGCTCCTGGGACACCCGCCAGATGTTTTTC.

Regarding this clone: It is likely a read error: a sequence one base away is far more abundant. In the same sample, other DNA sequences code for this CDR3. The genes are TRDV2 and TRDJ3; 10 nucleotides line up with TRDD3. The CDR3 runs to 17 residues. Unmatched junction bases numbered 4, after V lost 2 bases and J lost 4 bases. Germline V gene lookup returns CDR1 GEAIGNYY and CDR2 EKD. CDR3 sequence reads: CACDSTGGSWDTRQMFF. CDR3 nucleotide sequence: TGTGCCTGTGACAGTACTGGGGGATCTTGGGACACCCGACAGATGTTTTTC.

Of note for this clone: A read error is the likely source, as a far larger clone sits one nucleotide away. This sample also contains other DNA sequences that code for the same CDR3. V is TRDV2 and J is TRDJ3; TRDD3 agrees at 7 bases. The CDR3 sequence is 18 residues long. Unmatched junction bases numbered 4, after V lost 0 bases and J lost 0 bases. CDR1 is GEAIGNYY, CDR2 EKD, per germline. Here the CDR3 reads CACDTYWGSSWDTRQMFF. In DNA form, the CDR3 reads TGTGCCTGTGACACCTACTGGGGAAGCTCCTGGGACACCCGACAGATGTTTTTC.

This clone was detected only a few times. The TCRdb protein comes from a much larger clone and disagrees with this DNA's translation at residue 6, likely due to a read error; the protein given here is derived from the DNA. The sample contains more than one DNA sequence encoding this CDR3. This sequence joins TRDV2 and TRDJ3; D uncertain. Germline CDR1 is GEAIGNYY and CDR2 is EKD. The CDR3 covers 13 residues. The CDR3 reads CACDTCDTRQMFF. The CDR3 nucleotides read TGTGCCTGTGACACCTGTGACACCCGACAGATGTTTTTC.

On this clone: At one end, the junction sequence differs from germline, possibly due to a read error. The identical CDR3 is also encoded by other nucleotide sequences in the sample. The V call is TRDV2, the J call TRDJ3, with 12 bases fitting TRDD3. CDR1 and CDR2 (germline): GEAIGNYY, EKD. The CDR3 spans 20 residues. This CDR3 reads CACDTVTGGYSSWDTRQMFF. The CDR3, as DNA: TGTGCCTGTGACACGGTTACTGGGGGATACAGCTCCTGGGACACCCGCCAGATGTTTTTC.

Details on this clone: One end of the junction is discordant with germline, which a read error may explain. Other DNA sequences from this sample encode an identical CDR3 as well. The chain carries TRDV2 and TRDJ2, with 7 bases aligning to TRDD3. The CDR3 loop spans 16 amino acids. Per germline, CDR1 GEAIGNYY and CDR2 EKD. Written as DNA, the CDR3 is TGTGCCTGTGACACTCTGGGGGTAACTTTGACCGCACAACTCTTCTTT. Translating gives CACDTLGVTLTAQLFF.